This T cell receptor (beta chain) was observed in a study of blood T cell repertoires in COVID-19. About the research overall: Sites across the United States, Italy and Spain contributed samples from acute and convalescent COVID-19. Nucleic acid was either cDNA or gDNA, and it came from T cells, B-cell-depleted T cells, or PBMCs.

Generated by immunoSEQ multiplex PCR, the TCRdb table keeps only in-frame clones and is missing some. The sample carries tens of thousands of clones, 85% recorded once. The V and J ends lost 4 bases and 3 bases respectively, with 14 bases between them. The CDR3 sequence is 14 residues long. The sample taken for sequencing was peripheral blood. The sequence was collected from a human donor in a cohort sampled during active COVID-19. V usage is TRBV5-3 and J usage is TRBJ2-7, with D possibly TRBD2 on 5 matching bases. TRBV5-3 is an open reading frame whose function is uncertain. The CDR3 sequence is CARSRRTGSYEQYF. The CDR3 DNA reads as TGTGCCAGAAGCAGACGGACTGGAAGCTACGAGCAGTACTTC.